These 25 T cell receptor beta chains share one sample of origin, sequenced in a study of response to subunit inactivated influenza vaccine. TCRdb processed the RT-PCR reads anew with MiXCR; each CDR3 protein has one entry. The table shows roughly 790,000 distinct CDR3 sequences, with over 20% occurring only once. The source material was PBMCs from blood, sampled roughly 5 days after vaccination. Source of these receptors: a man in his fifties who received an inactivated influenza vaccine.

This clonotype was seen a few times. The gene calls are TRBV29-1 and TRBJ1-1; D is unresolved. Trimming cost V 4 bases and J 2 bases, with 11 bases left between them. This CDR3 has 13 amino acids. Germline CDR1 and CDR2: SQVTM and ANQGSEA. CDR3 loop: CSVVGQFNTEAFF. In nucleotides, the CDR3 is TGCAGCGTTGTCGGGCAATTCAACACTGAAGCTTTCTTT.

The chain joins TRBV11-2 to TRBJ2-1; 10 bases map to TRBD1. J gave up 4 bases and V 5 bases, and 5 bases lay outside the gene matches. Per the germline V gene, CDR1 is SGHAT and CDR2 is FQNNGV. This CDR3 is 15 amino acids long. The CDR3 loop is CASSKGTGVYNEQFF. The DNA of the CDR3 is TGTGCCAGCAGCAAAGGGACAGGGGTTTACAATGAGCAGTTCTTC.

The CDR3 sequence is CASSLGTVGLFF. The CDR3 DNA reads as TGTGCCAGCAGTTTAGGGACAGTAGGGCTGTTTTTT. The chain couples TRBV12-3 or TRBV12-4 to TRBJ2-2, with D possibly TRBD1 on 6 matching bases. This CDR3 region has 12 residues. Trimming cost V 1 base and J 13 bases, with 10 bases left between them.

The chain links TRBV6-5 to TRBJ1-2; a possible D gene is TRBD1 (5 bases). The CDR3 has 12 residues. V lost 2 bases and J 6 bases, leaving 7 bases between the germline ends. Germline V gene data show CDR1 as MNHEY and CDR2 as SVGAGI. This CDR3 reads CASSYAGNGYTF. The CDR3 bases are TGTGCCAGCAGTTACGCAGGGAATGGCTACACCTTC.

Many counts were recorded for this clonotype. The chain recombines TRBV12-3 or TRBV12-4 with TRBJ1-5; D is uncertain. The CDR3 sequence is 15 residues long. V shed 6 bases and J shed 4 bases, with 16 bases lying between them. CDR3: CASSLFLYSNQPQHF. CDR3 DNA: TGTGCCAGCAGCCTCTTCCTATATAGTAATCAGCCCCAGCATTTT.

This rearrangement joins TRBV12-3 or TRBV12-4 to TRBJ1-2; no reliable D call. Trimming cost V 6 bases and J 2 bases, with 7 bases left between them. The CDR3 covers 12 residues. The CDR3 nucleotides read TGTGCCAGCAGAACAGAGAACTATGGCTACACCTTC. Encoded protein: CASRTENYGYTF.

Comment on this clonotype: One junction end does not reproduce the germline sequence, and a read error may be involved. The chain uses TRBV6-5 and TRBJ2-2; D gene ambiguous. CDR1 and CDR2 from the germline V gene are MNHEY and SVGAGI. The CDR3 has 14 residues. Here the CDR3 reads CASCYQSFTGELFF. The CDR3 DNA is TGTGCCAGCTGTTACCAAAGCTTCACCGGGGAGCTGTTTTTT.

This clonotype occurred a few times. V is TRBV4-2 and J is TRBJ1-4; TRBD1 matches 9 bases. Trimming removed 0 bases from V and 8 bases from J; junction bases left unmatched: 10. The CDR3 is 17 amino acids. CDR1 is LGHNA, CDR2 YNFKEQ, per germline. CDR3 sequence reads: CASSQDPTGGLREKLFF. In nucleotides, the CDR3 is TGTGCCAGCAGCCAAGATCCCACAGGGGGCTTAAGGGAAAAACTGTTTTTT.

This clonotype was seen a handful of times. J is TRBJ1-4 and V is TRBV20-1, with 9 bases aligning to TRBD1. After removal of 6 bases from V and 8 bases from J, the junction contained 13 bases not matched to a gene. Germline CDR1 and CDR2: DFQATT and SNEGSKA (reference sequence). This CDR3 comprises 15 residues. The CDR3 loop reads CSALPPGQGREKLFF. The CDR3 DNA follows: TGCAGTGCCCTACCTCCAGGACAGGGGAGGGAAAAACTGTTTTTT.

The CDR3 spells CSAELAGAYEQYF. CDR3 in DNA: TGCAGTGCCGAGTTAGCGGGAGCCTACGAGCAGTACTTC. This rearrangement joins TRBV20-1 to TRBJ2-7, with 9 bases that match TRBD2. The V and J ends lost 6 bases and 2 bases, in that order; junction bases with no gene match: 5. CDR3 length: 13 amino acids. Per germline, CDR1 DFQATT and CDR2 SNEGSKA (reference sequence).

This clonotype has only a few counts. The chain links TRBV4-2 to TRBJ2-2; D may correspond to TRBD1 or TRBD2 (6 bases each). Germline-derived CDR1 and CDR2 are LGHNA and YNFKEQ. Trimming shortened V by 0 bases and J by 1 base, and 12 bases separated the two germline ends. The CDR3 covers 17 residues. The CDR3 is CASSQDIEGGNTGELFF. In nucleotides, the CDR3 is TGTGCCAGCAGCCAAGATATCGAGGGGGGGAACACCGGGGAGCTGTTTTTT.

The chain has TRBV7-9 and TRBJ2-5, with D possibly being TRBD2 (5 bases). CDR3 length: 14 amino acids. Germline CDR1 SEHNR, CDR2 FQNEAQ (reference sequence). Trimming left V 5 bases short and J 3 bases short, with 13 bases between. CDR3 sequence: CASSQTGIKETQYF. The CDR3 nucleotides read TGTGCCAGCAGCCAGACCGGGATCAAAGAGACCCAGTACTTC. The full variable domain, completed using reference TRBV7-9 and TRBJ2-5, is DTGVSQNPRHKITKRGQNVTFRCDPISEHNRLYWYRQTLGQGPEFLTYFQNEAQLEKSRLLSDRFSAERPKGSFSTLEIQRTEQGDSAMYLCASSQTGIKETQYFGPGTRLLVL.

The genes are TRBV4-1 and TRBJ1-3; possibly TRBD1 for D (5 bases). CDR3 length: 15 residues. Germline V CDR1 and CDR2: MGHRA, YSYEKL. V dropped 4 bases and J dropped 4 bases, with 14 bases sitting between them. CDR3 in DNA: TGCGCCAGCAGCCCAACAGGTTCATGGGGAAACACCATATATTTT. Amino acid sequence: CASSPTGSWGNTIYF.

The rearrangement links TRBV5-1 to TRBJ2-3; D unresolved. V lost 0 bases, J lost 3 bases, and 11 bases lay in between. The CDR3 runs 15 residues. The germline gives CDR1 SGHRS, CDR2 YFSETQ. CDR3: CASSLVYPSTDTQYF. Written as DNA, the CDR3 is TGCGCCAGCAGCTTGGTATATCCTTCGACAGATACGCAGTATTTT. Using reference TRBV5-1 and TRBJ2-3 for the parts outside the CDR3, the full variable domain is KAGVTQTPRYLIKTRGQQVTLSCSPISGHRSVSWYQQTPGQGLQFLFEYFSETQRNKGNFPGRFSGRQFSNSRSEMNVSTLELGDSALYLCASSLVYPSTDTQYFGPGTRLTVL.

The genes are TRBV7-9 and TRBJ2-3, with D perhaps TRBD1 (5 bases). Germline V CDR1 and CDR2: SEHNR, FQNEAQ (reference sequence). Trimming left V 5 bases short and J 4 bases short, with 13 bases between. The CDR3 sequence is 14 residues long. In DNA, the CDR3 is TGTGCCAGCAGCCCCAGGGTGAGCGCAGATACGCAGTATTTT. Its protein product is CASSPRVSADTQYF.

J is TRBJ1-3 and V is TRBV6-1; no firm D call. The CDR3 extends over 14 amino acids. In germline, CDR1 is MNHNS, CDR2 SASEGT. Trimming took 7 bases from V and 3 from J, leaving 13 bases between them. CDR3 in DNA: TGTGCCAGCAACCAAGGGCAGAGTGGAAACACCATATATTTT. It codes for CASNQGQSGNTIYF.

This clonotype has a handful of counts. The chain couples TRBV20-1 to TRBJ2-7; D gene unclear. CDR3 length: 13 amino acids. V dropped 1 base and J dropped 2 bases, with 9 bases sitting between them. Germline CDR1 is DFQATT and CDR2 is SNEGSKA (reference sequence). CDR3 DNA sequence: TGCAGTGCTAGAGGGAGTCTGGCCTACGAGCAGTACTTC. Its translation: CSARGSLAYEQYF.

This clonotype was detected only a few times. V gene TRBV7-9 combines with J gene TRBJ2-2, with a weak D call TRBD1 (5 bases). V lost 4 bases, J lost 2 bases, and 17 bases lay in between. The CDR3 is 17 amino acids. The V gene's germline CDR1 is SEHNR and CDR2 FQNEAQ (reference sequence). This chain's CDR3 is CASSSAVGQFNTGELFF. The CDR3 DNA reads as TGTGCCAGCAGCTCAGCCGTGGGGCAGTTCAACACCGGGGAGCTGTTTTTT. Full variable domain (rest looked up from reference TRBV7-9 and TRBJ2-2): DTGVSQNPRHKITKRGQNVTFRCDPISEHNRLYWYRQTLGQGPEFLTYFQNEAQLEKSRLLSDRFSAERPKGSFSTLEIQRTEQGDSAMYLCASSSAVGQFNTGELFFGEGSRLTVL.

V is TRBV15 and J is TRBJ2-4; maybe TRBD2 (6 bases). The CDR3 totals 14 residues. The germline CDR1 and CDR2 sequences are LNHNV and YYDKDF (reference sequence). Trimming removed 6 bases from V and 6 bases from J, with 15 bases in between. CDR3 bases: TGTGCCACCAGGGGGGGTCGAGCGGTAAACATTCAGTACTTC. Amino acids: CATRGGRAVNIQYF. The full variable domain, in which reference TRBV15 and TRBJ2-4 provide the parts outside the CDR3, is DAMVIQNPRYQVTQFGKPVTLSCSQTLNHNVMYWYQQKSSQAPKLLFHYYDKDFNNEADTPDNFQSRRPNTSFCFLDIRSPGLGDTAMYLCATRGGRAVNIQYFGAGTRLSVL.

The chain couples TRBV21-1 to TRBJ2-7; the DNA was not compared with TRBD1, the D call given in the table. TRBV21-1 is designated a pseudogene. This CDR3 has 16 amino acids. The CDR3: CASSTFGTAFSYEQYF. Written as DNA, the CDR3 is TGTGCCAGCAGCACCTTCGGGACAGCCTTCTCCTACGAGCAGTACTTC.

This clonotype has at least ten counts. The chain has TRBV7-9 and TRBJ1-4; 10 bases map to TRBD1. Germline values: CDR1 SEHNR, CDR2 FQNEAQ (reference sequence). Trimming cost V 6 bases and J 12 bases; bases outside gene matches: 10. The CDR3 length is 14 residues. CDR3 residues: CASSKGQGIGELFF. The CDR3 nucleotides are TGTGCCAGCAGTAAGGGACAGGGGATCGGGGAACTGTTTTTT.

The rearrangement uses TRBV12-3 or TRBV12-4 and TRBJ2-1, with TRBD1 as a possible D gene (6 bases). V lost 7 bases and J 10 bases, leaving 17 bases between the germline ends. There are 13 residues in the CDR3. The CDR3 here is CASTPDSLLEQFF. CDR3 nucleotide sequence: TGTGCCAGCACCCCGGACAGCTTATTGGAGCAGTTCTTC.

The chain carries TRBV7-9 and TRBJ2-5; tentatively, D is TRBD1 (6 bases). The V end was cut by 2 bases, the J end by 4 bases, with 11 bases between. Germline V gene lookup returns CDR1 SEHNR and CDR2 FQNEAQ (reference sequence). The CDR3 consists of 14 residues. The CDR3 DNA reads TGTGCCAGCAGCTTACCAGGGGTTGGAGAGACCCAGTACTTC. Residues: CASSLPGVGETQYF.

This clonotype was seen at least ten times. V is TRBV12-3 or TRBV12-4 and J is TRBJ2-2; either TRBD1 or TRBD2 may fit D (6 bases each). V shed 2 bases and J shed 5 bases, with 9 bases lying between them. This CDR3 has 14 amino acids. The CDR3 protein is CASSLLGGTGELFF. DNA for the CDR3: TGTGCCAGCAGTTTACTAGGGGGGACCGGGGAGCTGTTTTTT.

The chain uses TRBV7-2 and TRBJ2-1, with TRBD1 matching over 9 bases. The CDR3 extends over 15 amino acids. V lost 1 base to trimming and J lost 7 bases; unmatched junction nucleotides: 5. Germline lookup yields CDR1 SGHTA and CDR2 FQGNSA. For the CDR3, the DNA is TGTGCCAGCAGCTTAGTCGGGACAGGGAAAAATGAGCAGTTCTTC. Translating it yields CASSLVGTGKNEQFF.